This T cell receptor beta chain was recorded in a study of cytomegalovirus exposure and HLA in healthy donors. Study-level points and caveats: Most TCR sequences were uncommon, yet certain public TCRs appeared in many donors. Other equally common chains were less clonally expanded than HLA-associated TCR beta chains, a later analysis showed.

Healthy bone marrow donors supplied every sample. About this clone itself: Its antigen is undetermined.

The study ran its PCR with 60 Vbeta and 13 Jbeta primers. The table came from immunoSEQ multiplex PCR; TCRdb's copy has only in-frame clones and leaves some out. In the table there are under 130,000 clones, approximately 79% of which are singletons. What was sequenced was PBMCs. This receptor was identified in a man over 45 in good health and CMV-seropositive.

The CDR3 loop is CSDHVPGLAAHEQYF. The CDR3 DNA reads TGCAGCGACCATGTACCGGGACTAGCGGCCCACGAGCAGTACTTC. The V call is TRBV29-1, the J call TRBJ2-5, with 11 bases aligning to TRBD2. With the DNA end fitting TRBJ2-7 better, the J assignment may be wrong. The CDR3 loop spans 15 amino acids. Germline lookup yields CDR1 SQVTM and CDR2 ANQGSEA.